Listed below are T cell receptor beta chains from one sample, sequenced in a study of blood T cell repertoires in COVID-19. Repertoires were generated with immunoSEQ multiplex PCR, while TCRdb's copy carries only in-frame clones and drops some. The sample yields over 150,000 clones, approximately 86% seen once. The sample was peripheral blood. The source is a man aged 45 to 65 with active or convalescent COVID-19. Each CDR3 is given with its conserved first and last residue. Each record gives: CDR3 protein, CDR3 DNA, D gene, V gene, J gene, clone size. D genes are given only for firm matches. Clone size is not always given. Where it is, it says once, few, many or a class for expanded clones.

cdr3_aa: CASSDSNSGSRNEQFF
cdr3_nt: TGTGCCAGCAGTGACTCGAACAGCGGGAGTAGAAATGAGCAGTTCTTC
d_call: TRBD2
v_call: TRBV6-4
j_call: TRBJ2-1
clone_size: -

cdr3_aa: CASSLGGTASTDTQYF
cdr3_nt: TGTGCCAGCAGCTTAGGCGGGACAGCTAGCACAGATACGCAGTATTTT
d_call: -
v_call: TRBV7-3
j_call: TRBJ2-3
clone_size: -

cdr3_aa: CASSYRVDREKLFF
cdr3_nt: TGTGCCAGCAGCTACAGGGTGGACAGGGAAAAACTGTTTTTT
d_call: TRBD1
v_call: TRBV28
j_call: TRBJ1-4
clone_size: medium-sized

cdr3_aa: CASSLPGLAGPYSVDEQFF
cdr3_nt: TGTGCCAGCAGCTTGCCGGGACTAGCGGGTCCTTACTCGGTCGATGAGCAGTTCTTC
d_call: TRBD2
v_call: TRBV7-9
j_call: TRBJ2-1
clone_size: once

cdr3_aa: CASSLFGASGNTIYF
cdr3_nt: TGTGCCAGCAGCTTATTTGGGGCGTCTGGAAACACCATATATTTT
d_call: -
v_call: TRBV5-6
j_call: TRBJ1-3
clone_size: -

cdr3_aa: CASSPTPTQGNQPQHF
cdr3_nt: TGCGCCAGCAGCCCTACCCCCACCCAGGGAAATCAGCCCCAGCATTTT
d_call: -
v_call: TRBV5-1
j_call: TRBJ1-5
clone_size: once

cdr3_aa: CASSLSEGVNEQYF
cdr3_nt: TGTGCCAGCAGCTTATCCGAGGGAGTGAACGAGCAGTACTTC
d_call: -
v_call: TRBV27
j_call: TRBJ2-7
clone_size: -

cdr3_aa: CASSQSHQGYEQYF
cdr3_nt: TGCGCCAGCAGTCAATCCCACCAGGGATACGAGCAGTACTTC
d_call: -
v_call: TRBV23-1
j_call: TRBJ2-7
clone_size: -

cdr3_aa: CASSATSGVGNEQFF
cdr3_nt: TGTGCCAGCAGCGCGACTAGCGGGGTGGGCAATGAGCAGTTCTTC
d_call: TRBD2
v_call: TRBV11-2
j_call: TRBJ2-1
clone_size: -

cdr3_aa: CATGDSYGYTF
cdr3_nt: TGTGCCACCGGGGACAGCTATGGCTACACCTTC
d_call: TRBD1
v_call: TRBV24-1
j_call: TRBJ1-2
clone_size: -

cdr3_aa: CASSYRGGGLPGYTF
cdr3_nt: TGTGCCAGCAGTTACAGGGGCGGGGGACTCCCTGGCTACACCTTC
d_call: -
v_call: TRBV6-5
j_call: TRBJ1-2
clone_size: -

cdr3_aa: CASGDRGSTLHF
cdr3_nt: TGTGCCAGCGGGGACAGGGGTTCGACCCTCCACTTT
d_call: TRBD1
v_call: TRBV2
j_call: TRBJ1-6
clone_size: -

cdr3_aa: CASRGGVGKAFF
cdr3_nt: TGTGCCAGCAGGGGAGGTGTTGGGAAAGCTTTCTTT
d_call: -
v_call: TRBV9
j_call: TRBJ1-1
clone_size: -

cdr3_aa: CASSPGTVAYEQYF
cdr3_nt: TGTGCCAGTAGCCCAGGGACAGTAGCCTACGAGCAGTACTTC
d_call: TRBD1
v_call: TRBV19
j_call: TRBJ2-7
clone_size: once

cdr3_aa: CAISEPLVAGELFF
cdr3_nt: TGTGCCATCAGTGAGCCGCTAGTCGCCGGGGAGCTGTTTTTT
d_call: -
v_call: TRBV10-3
j_call: TRBJ2-2
clone_size: -

cdr3_aa: CASSYPGGQISGNTIYF
cdr3_nt: TGTGCCAGCAGTTACCCTGGGGGACAGATCTCTGGAAACACCATATATTTT
d_call: TRBD1
v_call: TRBV6-2/TRBV6-3
j_call: TRBJ1-3
clone_size: once

cdr3_aa: CASSPYGGLYEQYF
cdr3_nt: TGTGCCAGCTCACCTTACGGGGGGCTCTACGAGCAGTACTTC
d_call: -
v_call: TRBV18
j_call: TRBJ2-7
clone_size: -

cdr3_aa: CASSQDMRGKPGYGYTF
cdr3_nt: TGTGCCAGCAGCCAAGATATGAGGGGGAAGCCAGGCTATGGCTACACCTTC
d_call: -
v_call: TRBV3-1/TRBV3-2
j_call: TRBJ1-2
clone_size: -

cdr3_aa: CASSQAYSSGYTF
cdr3_nt: TGTGCCAGCAGCCAAGCTTACTCTTCTGGCTACACCTTC
d_call: -
v_call: TRBV3-1/TRBV3-2
j_call: TRBJ1-2
clone_size: -

cdr3_aa: CASSSDRGRAEAFF
cdr3_nt: TGTGCCAGCAGCAGCGACAGGGGGAGGGCTGAAGCTTTCTTT
d_call: TRBD1
v_call: TRBV27
j_call: TRBJ1-1
clone_size: once

cdr3_aa: CASSRQGDSTDTQYF
cdr3_nt: TGCGCCAGCAGCCGACAGGGGGATAGCACAGATACGCAGTATTTT
d_call: TRBD1
v_call: TRBV5-1
j_call: TRBJ2-3
clone_size: -

cdr3_aa: CASSFRQANTGELFF
cdr3_nt: TGTGCCAGCAGTTTTAGACAGGCTAACACCGGGGAGCTGTTTTTT
d_call: -
v_call: TRBV28
j_call: TRBJ2-2
clone_size: once

cdr3_aa: CASSYLPRSGAFF
cdr3_nt: TGTGCCAGCAGTTACTTACCCCGAAGCGGGGCTTTCTTT
d_call: -
v_call: TRBV6-5
j_call: TRBJ1-1
clone_size: -

cdr3_aa: CASSIGPVPEKLFF
cdr3_nt: TGTGCCAGTAGTATAGGGCCCGTGCCCGAAAAACTGTTTTTT
d_call: -
v_call: TRBV19
j_call: TRBJ1-4
clone_size: -

cdr3_aa: CASRLTSGRPNTQYF
cdr3_nt: TGTGCCAGCAGACTTACTAGCGGGAGACCCAATACGCAGTATTTT
d_call: TRBD2
v_call: TRBV6-5
j_call: TRBJ2-3
clone_size: -

cdr3_aa: CSVELALNTEAFF
cdr3_nt: TGCAGCGTTGAACTGGCTCTGAACACTGAAGCTTTCTTT
d_call: -
v_call: TRBV29-1
j_call: TRBJ1-1
clone_size: -

cdr3_aa: CAWSLGQYSNQPQHF
cdr3_nt: TGTGCCTGGAGTCTCGGACAGTATAGCAATCAGCCCCAGCATTTT
d_call: -
v_call: TRBV30
j_call: TRBJ1-5
clone_size: -

cdr3_aa: CASSQVILAEEQYF
cdr3_nt: TGCGCCAGCAGCCAAGTTATACTAGCGGAAGAGCAGTACTTC
d_call: TRBD2
v_call: TRBV4-1
j_call: TRBJ2-7
clone_size: -

cdr3_aa: CASSLAASGGLYEQYF
cdr3_nt: TGTGCCAGCAGCTTGGCCGCTAGCGGGGGGCTCTACGAGCAGTACTTC
d_call: TRBD2
v_call: TRBV5-5
j_call: TRBJ2-7
clone_size: few

cdr3_aa: CASSPPVTTAYEQYF
cdr3_nt: TGTGCCAGCTCACCACCGGTGACAACAGCCTACGAGCAGTACTTC
d_call: -
v_call: TRBV18
j_call: TRBJ2-7
clone_size: once

cdr3_aa: CASSFLAGGETQYF
cdr3_nt: TGTGCCAGCAGCTTCCTAGCGGGGGGTGAGACCCAGTACTTC
d_call: TRBD2
v_call: TRBV7-2
j_call: TRBJ2-5
clone_size: -

cdr3_aa: CSVRDRDYGYTF
cdr3_nt: TGCAGCGTACGCGACAGGGACTATGGCTACACCTTC
d_call: TRBD1
v_call: TRBV29-1
j_call: TRBJ1-2
clone_size: -

cdr3_aa: CASNLGQGGGYTF
cdr3_nt: TGTGCCAGCAACCTGGGACAGGGAGGCGGCTACACCTTC
d_call: TRBD1
v_call: TRBV6-6
j_call: TRBJ1-2
clone_size: -

cdr3_aa: CAWSPPQGSEAFF
cdr3_nt: TGTGCCTGGAGTCCTCCCCAGGGATCGGAAGCTTTCTTT
d_call: -
v_call: TRBV30
j_call: TRBJ1-1
clone_size: -

cdr3_aa: CASSRGGEQETQYF
cdr3_nt: TGTGCCAGCAGCCGTGGTGGGGAGCAAGAGACCCAGTACTTC
d_call: -
v_call: TRBV11-3
j_call: TRBJ2-5
clone_size: -

cdr3_aa: CASSSSGVNTEAFF
cdr3_nt: TGTGCCAGTAGTTCCAGTGGTGTGAACACTGAAGCTTTCTTT
d_call: -
v_call: TRBV19
j_call: TRBJ1-1
clone_size: -

cdr3_aa: CASSPGQGDNEQFF
cdr3_nt: TGTGCCAGCAGTCCGGGACAGGGAGATAATGAGCAGTTCTTC
d_call: TRBD1
v_call: TRBV6-5
j_call: TRBJ2-1
clone_size: -

cdr3_aa: CASSYSETREQYF
cdr3_nt: TGTGCCAGCAGTTACTCGGAAACGCGGGAGCAGTACTTC
d_call: -
v_call: TRBV6-6
j_call: TRBJ2-7
clone_size: -

cdr3_aa: CASSLDSGRETQYF
cdr3_nt: TGTGCCAGCAGCTTAGATAGCGGGAGGGAGACCCAGTACTTC
d_call: TRBD2
v_call: TRBV11-2
j_call: TRBJ2-5
clone_size: -

cdr3_aa: CASSPNDRSGNTIYF
cdr3_nt: TGTGCCAGCTCACCAAATGACAGATCAGGAAACACCATATATTTT
d_call: -
v_call: TRBV18
j_call: TRBJ1-3
clone_size: -

cdr3_aa: CASSPTPYSNQPQHF
cdr3_nt: TGTGCCAGTAGTCCGACACCATATAGCAATCAGCCCCAGCATTTT
d_call: -
v_call: TRBV19
j_call: TRBJ1-5
clone_size: once

cdr3_aa: CASSLGEISNQPQHF
cdr3_nt: TGTGCCAGCAGCTTAGGAGAGATTAGCAATCAGCCCCAGCATTTT
d_call: -
v_call: TRBV7-2
j_call: TRBJ1-5
clone_size: -

cdr3_aa: CASSPRGFATNTGELFF
cdr3_nt: TGTGCCAGTAGCCCAAGGGGATTTGCCACGAACACCGGGGAGCTGTTTTTT
d_call: -
v_call: TRBV19
j_call: TRBJ2-2
clone_size: -

cdr3_aa: CASSHGQFIYNEQFF
cdr3_nt: TGTGCCAGCAGCCACGGACAGTTTATCTACAATGAGCAGTTCTTC
d_call: -
v_call: TRBV7-9
j_call: TRBJ2-1
clone_size: -

cdr3_aa: CASSFGSGNADTQYF
cdr3_nt: TGTGCCAGCAGCTTTGGTAGCGGTAACGCAGATACGCAGTATTTT
d_call: -
v_call: TRBV11-1
j_call: TRBJ2-3
clone_size: -

cdr3_aa: CASSPWSGTEAFF
cdr3_nt: TGTGCCAGCAGCCCTTGGAGTGGGACTGAAGCTTTCTTT
d_call: -
v_call: TRBV9
j_call: TRBJ1-1
clone_size: -

cdr3_aa: CASSFDTGGQGGELFF
cdr3_nt: TGTGCCAGCAGTTTTGATACAGGGGGCCAAGGCGGGGAGCTGTTTTTT
d_call: TRBD1
v_call: TRBV7-7
j_call: TRBJ2-2
clone_size: few

cdr3_aa: CASSIYRGQGELFF
cdr3_nt: TGTGCCAGCAGTATTTACAGGGGGCAGGGGGAGCTGTTTTTT
d_call: TRBD1
v_call: TRBV6-5
j_call: TRBJ2-2
clone_size: -

cdr3_aa: CASSQDRERGSYEQYF
cdr3_nt: TGTGCCAGCAGCCAAGATAGAGAGCGGGGGTCCTACGAGCAGTACTTC
d_call: TRBD2
v_call: TRBV14
j_call: TRBJ2-7
clone_size: -

cdr3_aa: CASSELTGTGQSGNTIYF
cdr3_nt: TGTGCCAGCAGTGAACTAACCGGGACAGGCCAGTCTGGAAACACCATATATTTT
d_call: TRBD1
v_call: TRBV6-1
j_call: TRBJ1-3
clone_size: -

cdr3_aa: CAWEGSGSNYGYTF
cdr3_nt: TGTGCCTGGGAGGGCAGCGGATCTAACTATGGCTACACCTTC
d_call: -
v_call: TRBV30
j_call: TRBJ1-2
clone_size: -

cdr3_aa: CASSYQVETQYF
cdr3_nt: TGTGCCAGCAGTTACCAGGTGGAGACCCAGTACTTC
d_call: -
v_call: TRBV6-5
j_call: TRBJ2-5
clone_size: once

cdr3_aa: CASKKAGNNEQFF
cdr3_nt: TGTGCCAGCAAGAAGGCAGGCAACAATGAGCAGTTCTTC
d_call: -
v_call: TRBV6-5
j_call: TRBJ2-1
clone_size: -

cdr3_aa: CASSPLPGTGYTF
cdr3_nt: TGTGCCAGCAGCCCCCTACCGGGTACGGGCTACACCTTC
d_call: -
v_call: TRBV5-5
j_call: TRBJ1-2
clone_size: -

cdr3_aa: CASSLDPGDYGYTF
cdr3_nt: TGTGCCAGCAGCTTAGATCCCGGGGACTATGGCTACACCTTC
d_call: -
v_call: TRBV11-2
j_call: TRBJ1-2
clone_size: -

cdr3_aa: CSVAWGQNTEAFF
cdr3_nt: TGCAGCGTTGCTTGGGGGCAGAACACTGAAGCTTTCTTT
d_call: -
v_call: TRBV29-1
j_call: TRBJ1-1
clone_size: -

cdr3_aa: CASSHLGTVGRKLFF
cdr3_nt: TGCGCCAGCAGCCATCTCGGGACAGTGGGCCGAAAACTGTTTTTT
d_call: TRBD1
v_call: TRBV4-1
j_call: TRBJ1-4
clone_size: few

cdr3_aa: CASSETTLGRTEAFF
cdr3_nt: TGTGCCAGCAGTGAAACGACATTGGGGCGAACTGAAGCTTTCTTT
d_call: -
v_call: TRBV6-1
j_call: TRBJ1-1
clone_size: -